This TCR beta chain was obtained from a study of post-analysis software for immune sequencing data. Overall study results and limits: Patients had higher frequencies than controls of five or six TRBV segments, including TRBV5-6, TRBV5-1 and TRBV20-1.

With respect to this clonotype: Its specificity is not known.

Germline loops: CDR1 SQVTM, CDR2 ANQGSEA. This CDR3 has 14 residues. Trimming cost V 6 bases and J 1 base, with 14 bases left between them. The TCR beta cDNA libraries carried unique molecular identifiers. TCRdb re-analysed the PCR reads in MiXCR, keeping a single row per CDR3 protein. The sample shows some 690,000 distinct CDR3 sequences, approximately 60% of them seen only once. The chain has TRBV29-1 and TRBJ2-3, with a possible D match to TRBD2 (6 bases). The material sequenced was blood. This clonotype originated in a girl aged 2-10 years with multiple sclerosis. CDR3 in amino acids: CSVGGPEGTDTQYF. The CDR3 bases are TGCAGCGTGGGGGGTCCGGAAGGCACAGATACGCAGTATTTT.